A selection of T cell receptor beta chains follows, all from one sample in a study of cytotoxic CD8 clonotypes in ibrutinib-treated CLL. Repertoires were generated with immunoSEQ multiplex PCR, while TCRdb's copy carries only in-frame clones and drops some. The repertoire has about 140,000 clones, roughly 77% of them found once; the top ten carry around 30%. Source: PBMCs, taken after 12 months of ibrutinib treatment. The receptors shown here come from a human donor with chronic lymphocytic leukemia. Both conserved end residues are part of each CDR3. The D gene is left open where the match is weak. Only some rows state a clone size, as once, few, many or a class for expanded clones.

TRBJ1-5 . TRBV21-1 . CASSKEARGGTGHNNQPQHF TGTGCCAGCAGCAAAGAGGCCCGGGGGGGGACAGGGCATAACAATCAGCCCCAGCATTTT
TRBJ1-5 . TRBV14 . CASNRHRRNQPQHF TGTGCCAGCAACCGGCACAGACGCAATCAGCCCCAGCATTTT
TRBJ2-7 . TRBV10-3 TRBD1 CAISESPAGQGYEQYF TGTGCCATCAGTGAGAGCCCGGCGGGACAGGGCTACGAGCAGTACTTC
TRBJ1-2 many TRBV5-5 TRBD1 CASSPSGTVYGYTF TGTGCCAGCAGCCCTTCCGGGACAGTCTATGGCTACACCTTC
TRBJ2-7 . TRBV10-3 TRBD2 CATRSQNGLAGDPYEQYF TGTGCCACTCGCTCACAAAATGGGCTAGCGGGAGACCCCTACGAGCAGTACTTC
TRBJ2-7 . TRBV5-5 TRBD1 CASSPGTGYFETYEQYF TGTGCCAGCAGCCCAGGGACAGGGTACTTTGAAACCTACGAGCAGTACTTC
TRBJ1-3 . TRBV5-4 . CASRDFGGNTIYF TGTGCCAGCAGAGATTTCGGGGGCAACACCATATATTTT
TRBJ2-5 . TRBV4-1 . CASSQLTNPGQETQYF TGCGCCAGCAGCCAACTAACAAACCCGGGACAAGAGACCCAGTACTTC
TRBJ2-6 . TRBV15 . CATSRADSGANVLTF TGTGCCACCAGCAGGGCGGACTCTGGGGCCAACGTCCTGACTTTC
TRBJ2-1 few TRBV5-1 . CASSLGEISYNEQFF TGCGCCAGCAGCTTGGGGGAGATCTCCTACAATGAGCAGTTCTTC
TRBJ2-1 . TRBV5-6 TRBD1 CASSYGTGDLDEQFF TGTGCCAGCAGCTACGGGACAGGGGATTTGGATGAGCAGTTCTTC